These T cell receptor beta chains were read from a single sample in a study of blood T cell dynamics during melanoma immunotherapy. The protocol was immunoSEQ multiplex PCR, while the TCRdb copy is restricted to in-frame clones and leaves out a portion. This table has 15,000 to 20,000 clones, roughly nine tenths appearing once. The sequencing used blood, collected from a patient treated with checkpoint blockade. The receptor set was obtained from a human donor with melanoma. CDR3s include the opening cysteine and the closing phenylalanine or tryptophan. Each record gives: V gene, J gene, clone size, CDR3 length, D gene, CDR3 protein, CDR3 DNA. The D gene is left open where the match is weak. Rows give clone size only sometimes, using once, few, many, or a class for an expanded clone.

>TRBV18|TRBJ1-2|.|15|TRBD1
CASSPVGQGDYGYTF
TGTGCCAGCTCACCCGTGGGACAGGGCGACTATGGCTACACCTTC
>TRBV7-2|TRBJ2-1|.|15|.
CASSLATTRYNEQFF
TGTGCCAGCAGCTTAGCGACCACCAGGTACAATGAGCAGTTCTTC
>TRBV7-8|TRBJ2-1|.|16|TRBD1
CASSTRQGSSYNEQFF
TGTGCCAGCAGCACTAGACAGGGGAGCTCCTACAATGAGCAGTTCTTC
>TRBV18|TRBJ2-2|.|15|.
CASSPGTLNTGELFF
TGTGCCAGCTCACCAGGGACTCTGAACACCGGGGAGCTGTTTTTT
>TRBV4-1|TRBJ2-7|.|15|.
CASSQEIRLSYEQYF
TGCGCCAGCAGCCAAGAAATACGTCTTTCCTACGAGCAGTACTTC
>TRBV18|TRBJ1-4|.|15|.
CASSPPEGLGEKLFF
TGTGCCAGCTCACCCCCGGAAGGGTTAGGTGAAAAACTGTTTTTT
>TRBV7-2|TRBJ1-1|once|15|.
CASSTSGTQNTEAFF
TGTGCCAGCAGCACATCCGGGACACAGAACACTGAAGCTTTCTTT
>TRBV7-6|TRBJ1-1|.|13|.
CASSLGEVTEAFF
TGTGCCAGCAGCCTGGGTGAGGTCACTGAAGCTTTCTTT
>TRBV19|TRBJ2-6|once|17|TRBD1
CASSTGTGGSGANVLTF
TGTGCCAGTAGTACCGGGACAGGGGGCTCTGGGGCCAACGTCCTGACTTTC
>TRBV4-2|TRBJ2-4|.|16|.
CASSQEGTQAKNIQYF
TGTGCCAGCAGCCAAGAGGGAACCCAGGCCAAAAACATTCAGTACTTC
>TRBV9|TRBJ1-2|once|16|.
CASSEGQPGRGYGYTF
TGTGCCAGCAGCGAAGGACAGCCGGGGCGGGGCTATGGCTACACCTTC
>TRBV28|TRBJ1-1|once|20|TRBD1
CASSPPRGGQGSRGATEAFF
TGTGCCAGCAGTCCGCCCCGTGGAGGACAGGGGTCCCGAGGGGCCACTGAAGCTTTCTTT
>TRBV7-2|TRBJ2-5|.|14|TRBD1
CASSPGTAVETQYF
TGTGCCAGCAGCCCAGGGACAGCGGTAGAGACCCAGTACTTC
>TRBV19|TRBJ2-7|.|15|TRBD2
CASSPGLAGGYEQYF
TGTGCCAGTAGTCCGGGACTAGCGGGAGGTTACGAGCAGTACTTC
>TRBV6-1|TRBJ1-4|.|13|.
CASSSGLGEKLFF
TGTGCCAGCTCCTCTGGCCTAGGGGAAAAACTGTTTTTT
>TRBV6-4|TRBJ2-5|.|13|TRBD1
CASSGDRGETQYF
TGTGCCAGCAGTGGGGACAGGGGAGAGACCCAGTACTTC
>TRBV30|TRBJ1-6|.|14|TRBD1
CAWSLDRFYSPLHF
TGTGCCTGGAGTCTGGACAGGTTTTATTCACCCCTCCACTTT
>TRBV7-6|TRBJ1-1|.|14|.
CATSLRGQNPEAFF
TGTGCCACTTCACTCCGAGGCCAGAACCCTGAAGCTTTCTTT
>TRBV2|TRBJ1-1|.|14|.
CASTRGGTDTEAFF
TGTGCCAGCACGAGGGGGGGAACGGACACTGAAGCTTTCTTT
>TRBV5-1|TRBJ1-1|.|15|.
CASSSRGAMNTEAFF
TGCGCCAGCAGCTCCCGGGGGGCTATGAACACTGAAGCTTTCTTT
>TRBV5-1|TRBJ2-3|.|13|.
CASSLGSTDTQYF
TGCGCCAGCAGCTTGGGAAGCACAGATACGCAGTATTTT
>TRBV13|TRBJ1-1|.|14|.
CASSNPTVNTEAFF
TGTGCCAGCAGCAATCCCACGGTTAACACTGAAGCTTTCTTT
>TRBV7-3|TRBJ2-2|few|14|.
CASSLTRDIGELFF
TGTGCCAGCAGCTTAACCAGGGACATCGGGGAGCTGTTTTTT
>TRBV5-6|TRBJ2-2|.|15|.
CASSLRRRGTGELFF
TGTGCCAGCAGCTTGCGGAGGAGGGGAACCGGGGAGCTGTTTTTT
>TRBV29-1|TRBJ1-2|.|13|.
CSVDDQGIYGYTF
TGCAGCGTTGATGACCAGGGTATTTATGGCTACACCTTC
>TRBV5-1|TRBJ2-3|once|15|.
CASSLGPSSTDTQYF
TGCGCCAGCAGCTTGGGGCCGTCTAGCACAGATACGCAGTATTTT